This T cell receptor (beta chain) was captured by sequencing in a study of shared clonotypes between healthy human individuals. Replicate PCRs for sorted subsets used roughly 200 ng DNA; this equaled some 30,000 T cell genomes. Sequenced by immunoSEQ multiplex PCR; TCRdb stores in-frame clones only, minus some. The sample has about 1 million clones; roughly 70% are singletons. The germline V gene encodes CDR1 LGHNT and CDR2 FRNRAP. V trimming: 5 bases; J trimming: 7 bases; junction bases outside the gene matches: 6. This CDR3 spans 14 amino acids. General study points: Clonotypes which were not shared had lower generation probabilities than clonotypes that all four donors shared. What naive subsets generally showed was a larger estimated richness than memory subsets showed.

Worth noting for this clone: Its target is unknown.

Sequencing was performed on memory CD4+ T cells sorted from blood. Specified subset: CD45RA-negative fraction. This receptor was identified in a man aged 18 to 29 in good health. The rearrangement joins TRBV12-5 to TRBJ2-2, with 8 bases matching TRBD2. CDR3 DNA sequence: TGTGCTAGTGGTGCTAGCGGGTGGGACGGGGAGCTGTTTTTT. It yields the protein CASGASGWDGELFF.